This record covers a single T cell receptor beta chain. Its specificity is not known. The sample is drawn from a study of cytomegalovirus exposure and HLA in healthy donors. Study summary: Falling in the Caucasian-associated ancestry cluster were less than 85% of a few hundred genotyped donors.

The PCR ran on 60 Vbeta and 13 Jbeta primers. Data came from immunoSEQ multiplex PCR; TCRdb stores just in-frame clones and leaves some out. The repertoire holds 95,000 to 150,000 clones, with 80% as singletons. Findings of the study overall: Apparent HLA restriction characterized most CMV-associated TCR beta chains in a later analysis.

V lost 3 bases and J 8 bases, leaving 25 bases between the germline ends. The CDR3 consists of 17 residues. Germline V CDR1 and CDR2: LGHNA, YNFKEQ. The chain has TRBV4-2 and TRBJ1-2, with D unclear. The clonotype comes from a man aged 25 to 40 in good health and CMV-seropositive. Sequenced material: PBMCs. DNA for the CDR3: TGTGCCAGCAGCCATTTCATGGGGAGCCTCGTGGAGGAGGGCTACACCTTC. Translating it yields CASSHFMGSLVEEGYTF.